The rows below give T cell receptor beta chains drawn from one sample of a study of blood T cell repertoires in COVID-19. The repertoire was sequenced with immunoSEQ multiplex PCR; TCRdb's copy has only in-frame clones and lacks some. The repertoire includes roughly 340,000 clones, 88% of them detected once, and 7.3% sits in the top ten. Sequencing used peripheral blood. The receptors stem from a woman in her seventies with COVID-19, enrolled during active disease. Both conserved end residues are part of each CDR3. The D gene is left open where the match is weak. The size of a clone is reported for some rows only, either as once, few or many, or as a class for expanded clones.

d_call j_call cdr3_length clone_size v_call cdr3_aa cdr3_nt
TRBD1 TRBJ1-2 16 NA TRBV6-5 CASSYSGQGVNDGYTF TGTGCCAGCAGTTACTCAGGACAGGGAGTCAACGATGGCTACACCTTC
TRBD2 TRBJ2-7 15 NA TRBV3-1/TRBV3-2 CASSLRPGGPYEQYF TGTGCCAGCAGCCTAAGACCGGGAGGGCCCTACGAGCAGTACTTC
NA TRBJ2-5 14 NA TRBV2 CASSESVVQETQYF TGTGCCAGCAGTGAGAGTGTGGTCCAAGAGACCCAGTACTTC
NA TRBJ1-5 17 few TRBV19 CASSITVGGTLNQPQHF TGTGCCAGTAGTATAACGGTCGGGGGGACACTAAATCAGCCCCAGCATTTT
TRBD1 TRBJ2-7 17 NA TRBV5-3 CARSCIVRQGRSYEQYF TGTGCCAGAAGCTGCATAGTTAGACAGGGACGCTCCTACGAGCAGTACTTC
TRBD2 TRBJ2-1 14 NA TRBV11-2 CASILGGAENEQFF TGTGCCAGCATCCTCGGGGGGGCGGAAAATGAGCAGTTCTTC
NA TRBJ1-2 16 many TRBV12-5 CASALPGQGGRGGYTF TGTGCTAGTGCCCTCCCCGGCCAGGGTGGGAGGGGTGGCTACACCTTC
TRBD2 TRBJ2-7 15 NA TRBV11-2 CASSSLAGGPGEQYF TGTGCCAGCAGCTCTCTAGCGGGGGGGCCGGGAGAGCAGTACTTC
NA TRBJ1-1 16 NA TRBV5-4 CASSLGGRQINTEAFF TGTGCCAGCAGCTTGGGGGGGCGCCAGATCAACACTGAAGCTTTCTTT
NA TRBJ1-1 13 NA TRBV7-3 CASSLSGNTEAFF TGTGCCAGCAGCTTATCCGGGAACACTGAAGCTTTCTTT
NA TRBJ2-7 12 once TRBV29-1 CSVRRGFDEQYF TGCAGCGTCCGTAGGGGTTTCGACGAGCAGTACTTC
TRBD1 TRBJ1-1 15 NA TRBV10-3 CAIGTGSFTNTEAFF TGTGCCATCGGGACAGGGTCTTTTACGAACACTGAAGCTTTCTTT
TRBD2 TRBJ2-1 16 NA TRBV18 CASSPVAGGLTNEQFF TGTGCCAGCTCACCGGTAGCGGGGGGCCTCACAAATGAGCAGTTCTTC
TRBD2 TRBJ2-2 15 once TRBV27 CASSLSYTSAGELFF TGTGCCAGCAGTTTATCCTACACTAGCGCCGGGGAGCTGTTTTTT
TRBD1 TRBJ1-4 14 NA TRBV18 CASSHGQGDEKLFF TGTGCCAGCTCCCACGGACAGGGGGATGAAAAACTGTTTTTT
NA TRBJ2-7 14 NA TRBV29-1 CSVASTASSYEQYF TGCAGCGTTGCGTCGACAGCGAGCTCCTACGAGCAGTACTTC
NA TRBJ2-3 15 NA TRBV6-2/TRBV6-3 CASSIRRTSTDTQYF TGTGCCAGCAGCATCCGACGGACTAGCACAGATACGCAGTATTTT
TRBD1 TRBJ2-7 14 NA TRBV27 CASSGQAGSYEQYF TGTGCCAGCAGTGGACAGGCCGGCTCCTACGAGCAGTACTTC
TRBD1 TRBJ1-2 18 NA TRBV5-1 CASSLTPVGRGLDYGYTF TGCGCCAGCAGCTTAACCCCTGTGGGCAGGGGGTTGGACTATGGCTACACCTTC
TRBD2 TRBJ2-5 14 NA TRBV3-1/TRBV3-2 CASSPSGGWETQYF TGTGCCAGCAGCCCCTCGGGGGGGTGGGAGACCCAGTACTTC